A single sample gave rise to the 19 T cell receptor beta chains below, sequenced in a study of neurological immune-mediated disorders. TCRdb reanalysed the 5' RACE reads using MiXCR and keeps one entry per CDR3 protein. Found here are more than 45,000 distinct CDR3 sequences, roughly 10% of them singletons; the top ten hold 1.8%. Sequencing used PBMCs. The receptors were sampled from a man in his sixties in good health.

This clonotype was recorded at least ten times. The V call is TRBV20-1, the J call TRBJ2-1; no definite D call. V lost 5 bases and J 6 bases, leaving 14 bases between the germline ends. This CDR3 comprises 13 residues. The V gene's germline CDR1 is DFQATT and CDR2 SNEGSKA (reference sequence). The CDR3 bases are TGCAGTGCTCCGCGGCGCGGCTTCAATGAGCAGTTCTTC. Translated, it gives CSAPRRGFNEQFF.

This clonotype was detected ten times or more. V and J are TRBV20-1 and TRBJ2-7, with D unresolved. The V gene's germline CDR1 is DFQATT and CDR2 SNEGSKA (reference sequence). Trimming stripped 6 bases from V and 4 bases from J, with 19 bases between. This CDR3 is built from 14 residues. The chain's CDR3 is CSARSGSEIYEQYF. CDR3 in DNA: TGCAGTGCCAGATCCGGTTCGGAGATTTACGAGCAGTACTTC.

This clonotype was observed at least ten times. The CDR3 reads CSARPSGGRNEQFF. The CDR3 DNA is TGCAGTGCTAGACCTTCTGGGGGGCGCAATGAGCAGTTCTTC. The chain uses TRBV20-1 and TRBJ2-1, with D possibly being TRBD1 or TRBD2 (6 bases each). The CDR3 has 14 amino acids. V lost 2 bases, J lost 6 bases, and 14 bases lay in between. Looked up from germline, CDR1 is DFQATT and CDR2 is SNEGSKA (reference sequence).

The chain is built from TRBV20-1 and TRBJ1-5; 7 nucleotides match TRBD1. Trimming took 6 bases from V and 5 from J; bases not matched to a gene: 19. This CDR3 is 17 amino acids long. In germline, CDR1 is DFQATT, CDR2 SNEGSKA (reference sequence). The CDR3: CSAIYRGGEYGYQPQHF. In DNA, the CDR3 is TGCAGTGCAATATACAGGGGCGGCGAGTATGGCTATCAGCCCCAGCATTTT.

This clonotype was counted many times. CDR3 protein: CSARRLGTASYNEQFF. CDR3 bases: TGCAGTGCTAGGAGGTTGGGGACAGCCTCCTACAATGAGCAGTTCTTC. The chain uses TRBV20-1 and TRBJ2-1; 7 bases fit TRBD1. Unmatched junction bases numbered 8, after V lost 3 bases and J lost 0 bases. CDR1 is DFQATT and CDR2 is SNEGSKA in the germline V gene (reference sequence). There are 16 residues in the CDR3.

This clonotype was counted many times. The rearrangement uses TRBV20-1 and TRBJ2-7, with a possible D match to TRBD1 (6 bases). This CDR3 has 13 amino acids. V lost 5 bases, J lost 6 bases, and 17 bases lay in between. Per germline, CDR1 DFQATT and CDR2 SNEGSKA (reference sequence). The CDR3 region is CSARTGSAGEQYF. CDR3 nucleotides: TGCAGTGCTCGAACAGGGTCGGCAGGCGAGCAGTACTTC.

This clonotype showed up many times. The V gene is TRBV7-8, the J gene TRBJ2-5; D remains unclear. The germline V and J ends were trimmed by 3 bases and 5 bases, with 7 bases remaining between them. The CDR3 length is 12 residues. In germline, CDR1 is SGHVS, CDR2 FQNEAQ. This CDR3 reads CASSFRMETQYF. The DNA of the CDR3 is TGTGCCAGCAGCTTCCGGATGGAGACCCAGTACTTC.

This clonotype was observed many times. V is TRBV3-1 and J is TRBJ1-6; perhaps TRBD1 as D (5 bases). V dropped 5 bases and J dropped 9 bases, with 14 bases sitting between them. The CDR3 contains 14 residues. The V gene's germline CDR1 is LGHDT and CDR2 YNNKEL (reference sequence). The CDR3 spells CASSSGGQGSPLHF. For the CDR3, the DNA is TGTGCCAGCAGCTCAGGCGGTCAGGGTTCACCCCTCCACTTT.

This clonotype was observed many times. The genes are TRBV14 and TRBJ1-2; 7 positions match TRBD1. Germline CDR1 is SGHDN and CDR2 is FVKESK. The length of the CDR3 is 15 residues. V shed 6 bases, J shed 2 bases, and the junction held 9 bases outside the gene matches. The CDR3 here is CASSPLSGQNYGYTF. The CDR3 nucleotides read TGTGCCAGCAGTCCCCTCTCGGGACAGAACTATGGCTACACCTTC.

This clonotype was observed many times. The chain is built from TRBV5-1 and TRBJ2-5; tentatively, D is TRBD1 or TRBD2 (5 bases each). The germline CDR1 and CDR2 sequences are SGHRS and YFSETQ. V was pared by 7 bases and J by 3 bases, with 16 bases between. The CDR3 runs to 14 residues. Written as DNA, the CDR3 is TGCGCCAGCCGTCCTGTGCGAGGGGAAGAGACCCAGTACTTC. This codes for CASRPVRGEETQYF.

Ten or more counts support this clonotype. The chain carries TRBV9 and TRBJ1-6; D not certain. V gave up 2 bases and J gave up 2 bases, with 8 bases separating them. Per the germline V gene, CDR1 is SGDLS and CDR2 is YYNGEE. The CDR3 covers 15 residues. The CDR3 loop is CASSVGRTYNSPLHF. CDR3 bases: TGTGCCAGCAGCGTCGGCAGAACCTATAATTCACCCCTCCACTTT.

This clonotype came up many times. The rearrangement joins TRBV6-6 to TRBJ2-5; D possibly matches TRBD1 or TRBD2 (5 bases each). V was trimmed by 2 bases and J by 2 bases, leaving 15 bases between them. The CDR3 consists of 16 residues. The V gene's germline CDR1 is MNHNY and CDR2 SVGAGI (reference sequence). This CDR3 reads CASSYGGPAFQETQYF. Here the CDR3 DNA reads TGTGCCAGCAGTTACGGGGGTCCTGCGTTTCAAGAGACCCAGTACTTC.

This clonotype was seen many times. CDR3: CASSYRLAAGSRLDTQYF. The CDR3, as DNA: TGTGCCAGCAGTTACCGGTTAGCGGCAGGGTCCAGGTTAGATACGCAGTATTTT. V is TRBV6-5 and J is TRBJ2-3, with a weak D call TRBD2 (6 bases). Trimming pared 2 bases from V and 5 bases from J, leaving 23 bases between. The CDR3 runs 18 residues. The germline CDR1 and CDR2 sequences are MNHEY and SVGAGI.

Worth noting for this clonotype: Possible read error: a much larger clone is one base away. The chain recombines TRBV18 with TRBJ2-5; D not resolved. This CDR3 has 13 residues. Germline CDR1 KGHSH, CDR2 LQKENI. Between the trimmed V and J ends, which lost 3 bases and 4 bases, there was a span of 9 bases. CDR3 region: CASSPDMVETQYF. The CDR3 DNA follows: TGTGCCAGCTCACCTGACATGGTAGAGACCCAGTACTTC. The whole variable domain, filled in from reference TRBV18 and TRBJ2-5, reads NAGVMQNPRHLVRRRGQEARLRCSPMKGHSHVYWYRQLPEEGLKFMVYLQKENIIDESGMPKERFSAEFPKEGPSILRIQQVVRGDSAAYFCASSPDMVETQYFGPGTRLLVL.

This clonotype came up a few times. Here the CDR3 reads CASRNPIAGGHDTDTQYF. The CDR3 DNA reads as TGTGCCAGCAGGAACCCTATAGCGGGGGGGCACGACACAGATACGCAGTATTTT. The gene calls are TRBV11-2 and TRBJ2-3, with 11 positions matching TRBD2. This CDR3 has 18 residues. The trim removed 6 bases at V and 2 bases at J, leaving 13 bases unmatched. Germline V gives CDR1 SGHAT, CDR2 FQNNGV.

As for this clonotype: Germline and junction disagree at one end, which may indicate a read error. The chain is built from TRBV5-4 and TRBJ1-1; the D is unclear. The CDR3 loop spans 14 amino acids. The germline V gene encodes CDR1 SGHNT and CDR2 YYREEE (reference sequence). In DNA form, the CDR3 reads TGTGCGAGCAGCCTGTGGGAAGTTGACACTGAAGCTTTCTTT. Protein product: CASSLWEVDTEAFF.

This clonotype was detected many times. This chain links TRBV7-8 with TRBJ1-5, with 8 bases lining up with TRBD1. The CDR3 consists of 16 residues. With 0 bases clipped from V and 6 bases from J, the junction kept 7 bases outside the gene matches. CDR1 is SGHVS, CDR2 FQNEAQ, per germline. The CDR3 bases are TGTGCCAGCAGCTTAGCGGGCAGGGGGCCGCGTCAGCCCCAGCATTTT. Amino acid sequence: CASSLAGRGPRQPQHF.

This clonotype was counted many times. The rearrangement joins TRBV10-3 to TRBJ2-5, with 8 bases identical to TRBD2. V was clipped by 11 bases and J by 5 bases; unmatched bases: 10. The CDR3 totals 13 residues. Germline CDR1 reads ENHRY; CDR2 reads SYGVKD. CDR3 sequence (DNA): TGTGCCGCCGCACCTAGCGGGCGGGAGACCCAGTACTTC. Translated, it gives CAAAPSGRETQYF.

This clonotype was observed at least ten times. The V call is TRBV15, the J call TRBJ1-2; TRBD1 agrees at 10 bases. The CDR3 spans 15 residues. The V gene end was trimmed by 3 bases and the J gene end by 3 bases; junction bases not matched to a gene: 4. Per germline, CDR1 LNHNV and CDR2 YYDKDF (reference sequence). The CDR3 loop is CATSRGQGFDYGYTF. The CDR3, as DNA: TGTGCCACCAGCAGGGGACAGGGGTTCGACTATGGCTACACCTTC.